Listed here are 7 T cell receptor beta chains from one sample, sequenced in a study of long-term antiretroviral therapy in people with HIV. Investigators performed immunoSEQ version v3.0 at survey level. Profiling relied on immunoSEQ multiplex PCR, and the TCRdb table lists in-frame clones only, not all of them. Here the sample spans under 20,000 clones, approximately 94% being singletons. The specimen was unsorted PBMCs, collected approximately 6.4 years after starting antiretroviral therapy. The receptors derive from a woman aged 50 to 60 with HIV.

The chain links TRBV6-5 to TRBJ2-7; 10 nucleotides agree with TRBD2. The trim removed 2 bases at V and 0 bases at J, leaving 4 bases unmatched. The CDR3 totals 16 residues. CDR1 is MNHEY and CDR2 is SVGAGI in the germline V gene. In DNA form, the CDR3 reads TGTGCCAGCAGTTACGCCTTAGCGGGAGGCTCCTACGAGCAGTACTTC. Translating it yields CASSYALAGGSYEQYF.

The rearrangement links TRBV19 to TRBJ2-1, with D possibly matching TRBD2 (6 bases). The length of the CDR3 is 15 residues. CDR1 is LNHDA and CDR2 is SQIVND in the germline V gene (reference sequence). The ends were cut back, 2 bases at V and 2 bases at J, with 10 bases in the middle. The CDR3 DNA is TGTGCCAGTAGTATATTTAGCGGAGCCTACAATGAGCAGTTCTTC. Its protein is CASSIFSGAYNEQFF.

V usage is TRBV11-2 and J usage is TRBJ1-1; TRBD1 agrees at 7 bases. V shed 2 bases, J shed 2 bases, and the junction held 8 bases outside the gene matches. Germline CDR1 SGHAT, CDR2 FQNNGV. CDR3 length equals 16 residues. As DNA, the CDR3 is TGTGCCAGCAGCTTAAGGGCCGGGACAGATAACACTGAAGCTTTCTTT. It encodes CASSLRAGTDNTEAFF. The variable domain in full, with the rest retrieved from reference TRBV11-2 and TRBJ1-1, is EAGVAQSPRYKIIEKRQSVAFWCNPISGHATLYWYQQILGQGPKLLIQFQNNGVVDDSQLPKDRFSAERLKGVDSTLKIQPAKLEDSAVYLCASSLRAGTDNTEAFFGQGTRLTVV.

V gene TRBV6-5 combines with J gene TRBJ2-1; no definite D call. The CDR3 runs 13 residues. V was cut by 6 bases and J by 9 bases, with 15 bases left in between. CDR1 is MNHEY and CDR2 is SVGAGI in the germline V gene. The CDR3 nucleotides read TGTGCCAGCAGAACCGCCGGTGTCACTGAGCAGTTCTTC. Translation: CASRTAGVTEQFF.

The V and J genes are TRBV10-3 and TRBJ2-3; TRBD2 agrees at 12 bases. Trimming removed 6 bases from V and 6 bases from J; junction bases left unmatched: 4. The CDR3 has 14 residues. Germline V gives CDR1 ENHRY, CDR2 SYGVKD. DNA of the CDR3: TGTGCCATCAGGAGACTAGCGGGAGAGGATACGCAGTATTTT. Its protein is CAIRRLAGEDTQYF.

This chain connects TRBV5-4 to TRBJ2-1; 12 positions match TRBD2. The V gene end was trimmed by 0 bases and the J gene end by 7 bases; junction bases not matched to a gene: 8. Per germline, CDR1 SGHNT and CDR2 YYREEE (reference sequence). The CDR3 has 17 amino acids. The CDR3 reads CASSLGASGRGLNEQFF. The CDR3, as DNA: TGTGCCAGCAGCTTGGGGGCTAGCGGGAGGGGGTTGAATGAGCAGTTCTTC.

CDR3 DNA: TGTGCCAGCAGGCCCCTCACTGCGGGTAACACTGAAGCTTTCTTT. Translation: CASRPLTAGNTEAFF. The V gene is TRBV27, the J gene TRBJ1-1; no firm D call. Germline assignment: CDR1 MNHEY and CDR2 SMNVEV (reference sequence). This CDR3 region has 15 residues. V lost 6 bases, J lost 2 bases, and 16 bases lay in between.